A selection of T cell receptor beta chains follows, all from one sample in a study of blood T cell repertoires in COVID-19. Using immunoSEQ multiplex PCR, the repertoire was profiled, and TCRdb retains in-frame clones only, with some absent. The sample has approximately 230,000 clones, approximately 90% seen once. The sequenced material came from PBMCs or T cells enriched from blood (not recorded which). These receptor sequences come from a young woman who had recovered from COVID-19. Both conserved end residues are part of each CDR3. A D gene is named only where the DNA matches it firmly.

V gene,D gene,J gene,CDR3 protein
TRBV2,NA,TRBJ1-1,CASSAEGVNTEAFF
TRBV3-1/TRBV3-2,NA,TRBJ1-1,CASSQEWRDTEAFF
TRBV27,TRBD1,TRBJ1-1,CASRSGTAFPCFF
TRBV7-2,TRBD2,TRBJ2-7,CASSKDPAGGYEQYF
TRBV18,TRBD1,TRBJ1-4,CASSLDREKLFF
TRBV15,NA,TRBJ2-5,CATSGRLQETQYF
TRBV19,TRBD1,TRBJ1-3,CASSSPGQTYWRNTIYF
TRBV28,NA,TRBJ1-1,CASSLGRGDEAFF
TRBV6-5,TRBD1,TRBJ1-2,CASSWQGADGYTF
TRBV7-2,TRBD1,TRBJ2-7,CASSLRDRGFDEQYF
TRBV3-1/TRBV3-2,NA,TRBJ1-4,CASSQGQKGKLFF
TRBV5-6,NA,TRBJ2-2,CASTRVRPSNTGELFF
TRBV6-5,NA,TRBJ2-6,CASSYSTNAGANVLTF
TRBV15,NA,TRBJ1-1,CATSLDRNTEAFF
TRBV5-1,NA,TRBJ1-1,CASSSGGLEAFF
TRBV5-6,TRBD1,TRBJ2-3,CASSPGTGFPDTQYF
TRBV7-2,NA,TRBJ1-4,CASSLARAATNEKLFF
TRBV7-2,NA,TRBJ1-5,CASSLENYSNQPQHF
TRBV5-4,TRBD2,TRBJ2-3,CASSIGAPLAGGGGDTQYF
TRBV19,NA,TRBJ2-3,CASSITPPGPIDTQYF
TRBV27,TRBD1,TRBJ2-7,CASRAGQGEYYEQYF
TRBV6-2/TRBV6-3,NA,TRBJ1-5,CASSSIAVSQPQHF
TRBV15,NA,TRBJ1-2,CATSRETQGYGYTF
TRBV11-2,TRBD1,TRBJ1-2,CASRSGGEETYGYTF
TRBV12-3/TRBV12-4,TRBD1,TRBJ1-3,CASRRDRGNTIYF
TRBV10-3,NA,TRBJ1-6,CAIKEGNNSPLHF
TRBV6-1,NA,TRBJ1-1,CASSDPGAEAFF
TRBV20-1,NA,TRBJ1-2,CSARAGDF
TRBV12-3/TRBV12-4,TRBD1,TRBJ1-2,CASSMNDRGGYTF
TRBV30,TRBD1,TRBJ2-7,CAWSQGAESYEQYF
TRBV11-2,NA,TRBJ1-2,CASSLERAGGYTF
TRBV28,NA,TRBJ1-2,CASRSLGSIRQSNYYGYTF
TRBV28,NA,TRBJ1-2,CASSFLQANYGYTF
TRBV12-5,TRBD1,TRBJ2-6,CASGLVRDSWDGYGANVLTF
TRBV5-4,NA,TRBJ2-1,CASSMGGLPSYNEQFF